The 7 T cell receptor beta chains below were found in one sample sequenced in a study of cytomegalovirus exposure and HLA in healthy donors. Use of 60 Vbeta and 13 Jbeta primers characterized the PCR. Using immunoSEQ multiplex PCR, the repertoire was profiled, and TCRdb retains in-frame clones only, with some absent. The sample yields 90,000 to 150,000 clones, around 63% seen once. Sequenced: PBMCs. All receptors derive from a man aged 35 to 55 in good health and CMV-seropositive.

The CDR3 loop is CASSVATLAVGDTQYF. Here the CDR3 DNA reads TGTGCCAGCAGCGTAGCGACGCTAGCGGTGGGAGATACGCAGTATTTT. V and J are TRBV9 and TRBJ2-3; 7 positions agree with TRBD2. The trim removed 0 bases at V and 5 bases at J, leaving 9 bases unmatched. This CDR3 has 16 residues. Germline assignment: CDR1 SGDLS and CDR2 YYNGEE.

This rearrangement joins TRBV5-6 to TRBJ2-1, with D possibly being TRBD2 (6 bases). Trimming pared 0 bases from V and 8 bases from J, leaving 18 bases between. This CDR3 has 16 amino acids. Germline V gene sequence: CDR1 SGHDT, CDR2 YYEEEE. The CDR3 DNA reads as TGTGCCAGCAGCTTGGCGGCCCCCAAGCGGGCCGATGAGCAGTTCTTC. This sequence encodes CASSLAAPKRADEQFF.

A few counts support this clone. The chain employs TRBV4-3 and TRBJ2-2; D is perhaps TRBD1 (6 bases). Germline-derived CDR1 and CDR2 are LGHNA and YSLEER. The germline V and J ends were trimmed by 1 base and 2 bases, with 17 bases remaining between them. The CDR3 has 18 amino acids. The CDR3 DNA reads TGCGCCAGCAGCCAAGCCCCCTTAGGACAGCCAAACACCGGGGAGCTGTTTTTT. This gives the protein CASSQAPLGQPNTGELFF.

This chain joins TRBV18 and TRBJ2-1; 7 nucleotides line up with TRBD1. V lost 2 bases to trimming and J lost 5 bases; unmatched junction nucleotides: 6. The CDR3 spans 15 residues. CDR1 KGHSH and CDR2 LQKENI come from the germline V gene. The CDR3 DNA is TGTGCCAGCTCACCAGGGGCAGGGGGAAACAATGAGCAGTTCTTC. Protein sequence: CASSPGAGGNNEQFF.

A few counts support this clone. This chain links TRBV28 with TRBJ1-1; 7 nucleotides line up with TRBD1. CDR3 length: 14 residues. CDR1 is MDHEN, CDR2 SYDVKM, per germline. The V segment lost 1 base and the J segment 6 bases; nucleotides outside the gene matches: 5. The CDR3 protein is CASSLYRGAPEAFF. CDR3 DNA sequence: TGTGCCAGCAGTTTATACAGGGGCGCTCCTGAAGCTTTCTTT. Complete variable domain (other parts from reference TRBV28 and TRBJ1-1): DVKVTQSSRYLVKRTGEKVFLECVQDMDHENMFWYRQDPGLGLRLIYFSYDVKMKEKGDIPEGYSVSREKKERFSLILESASTNQTSMYLCASSLYRGAPEAFFGQGTRLTVV.

In this sample, this clone turned up a few times. The genes are TRBV6-6 and TRBJ2-7; D uncertain. The germline gives CDR1 MNHNY, CDR2 SVGAGI (reference sequence). The ends were cut back, 8 bases at V and 1 base at J, with 12 bases in the middle. CDR3 length equals 13 residues. CDR3 sequence reads: CASGDTFSYEQYF. In DNA, the CDR3 is TGTGCCAGCGGAGATACCTTTTCCTACGAGCAGTACTTC.

This chain uses TRBV11-2 with TRBJ2-5; 11 bases match TRBD2. V shed 4 bases, J shed 4 bases, and the junction held 8 bases outside the gene matches. The CDR3 sequence is 16 residues long. The germline CDR1 and CDR2 sequences are SGHAT and FQNNGV. CDR3 nucleotide sequence: TGTGCCAGCAGCTCGAATAGCGGGAGGGAAGGAGAGACCCAGTACTTC. Translated: CASSSNSGREGETQYF.